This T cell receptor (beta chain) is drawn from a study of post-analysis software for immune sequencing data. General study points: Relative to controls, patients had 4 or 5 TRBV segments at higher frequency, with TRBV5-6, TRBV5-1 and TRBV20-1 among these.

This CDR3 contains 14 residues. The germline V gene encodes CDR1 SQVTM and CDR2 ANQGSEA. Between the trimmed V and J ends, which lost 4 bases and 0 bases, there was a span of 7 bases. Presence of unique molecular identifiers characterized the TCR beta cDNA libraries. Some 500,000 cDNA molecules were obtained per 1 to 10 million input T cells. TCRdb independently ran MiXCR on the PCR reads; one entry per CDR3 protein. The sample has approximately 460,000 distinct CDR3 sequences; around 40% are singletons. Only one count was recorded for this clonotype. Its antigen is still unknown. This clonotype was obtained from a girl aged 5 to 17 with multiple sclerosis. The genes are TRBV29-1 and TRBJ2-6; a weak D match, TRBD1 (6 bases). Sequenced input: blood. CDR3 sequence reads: CSVAGVSGANVLTF. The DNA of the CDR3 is TGCAGCGTTGCAGGGGTCTCTGGGGCCAACGTCCTGACTTTC.